This paragraph reports one TCR beta chain. Its cognate antigen is unknown. CDR3 length: 16 amino acids. Germline values: CDR1 SNHLY, CDR2 FYNNEI. Deletions cut 8 bases from V and 0 bases from J, with 20 bases between. The PCR contained 60 Vbeta and 13 Jbeta primers. Repertoires were generated with immunoSEQ multiplex PCR, while TCRdb's copy carries only in-frame clones and drops some. The table has 100,000 to 120,000 clones, approximately 80% seen once. The data belong to a study of cytomegalovirus exposure and HLA in healthy donors. The study's findings and limits: Some segments of the V type, notably TRBV6-2 and TRBV6-3, were excluded as indistinguishable. Presence/absence comparisons presumed near-even sequencing depth among donors. The classifier, whose performance was assessed in both the original and validation cohorts, reportedly diagnosed cytomegalovirus status with high specificity and sensitivity.

Sequenced material: PBMCs. The sequence was collected from a woman aged 18-30 years in good health and CMV-seronegative. The gene calls are TRBV2 and TRBJ2-7, with D perhaps matching TRBD2 (7 bases). CDR3 sequence (DNA): TGTGCCAGCTACTACGAGGGGGGGGCAAGCTCCTACGAGCAGTACTTC. Translating it yields CASYYEGGASSYEQYF.